The 22 T cell receptor beta chains presented below share a single source sample, sequenced in a study of STAT5B mutations in CD4+ large granular lymphocyte leukemia. The repertoire was sequenced with immunoSEQ multiplex PCR; TCRdb's copy has only in-frame clones and lacks some. The data show about 37,000 clones, with about 70% seen just once and approximately 2% held by the top ten. Material: CD4+ T cells from blood buffy coats. The receptors were gathered from a human donor in good health.

A single count supports this clone. The gene calls are TRBV21-1 and TRBJ1-2. TRBV21-1 is a pseudogene. There are 16 residues in the CDR3. The CDR3 spells CASSKEGSTEATRSTF. The CDR3 nucleotides read TGTGCCAGCAGCAAAGAAGGCTCGACCGAGGCTACAAGAAGCACCTTC.

This chain connects TRBV5-6 to TRBJ2-3; TRBD2 matches at 11 bases. Germline loops: CDR1 SGHDT, CDR2 YYEEEE. Trimming removed 5 bases from V and 5 bases from J; junction bases left unmatched: 10. This CDR3 spans 16 amino acids. The CDR3 reads CASRTVRLAGIDTQYF. The CDR3 coding sequence is TGTGCCAGCAGAACCGTCCGACTAGCGGGGATAGATACGCAGTATTTT. Drawing the rest from reference TRBV5-6 and TRBJ2-3, the complete variable domain is DAGVTQSPTHLIKTRGQQVTLRCSPKSGHDTVSWYQQALGQGPQFIFQYYEEEERQRGNFPDRFSGHQFPNYSSELNVNALLLGDSALYLCASRTVRLAGIDTQYFGPGTRLTVL.

Here the CDR3 reads CASSLARLANTGELFF. The CDR3 DNA reads as TGTGCCAGCAGCTTAGCGAGGCTGGCGAACACCGGGGAGCTGTTTTTT. The J gene is TRBJ2-2, the V gene TRBV7-2; D is undetermined. CDR1 is SGHTA and CDR2 is FQGNSA in the germline V gene. The V end lost 0 bases, the J end lost 0 bases, and 8 bases lay between the germline ends. The CDR3 length is 16 residues.

J is TRBJ2-1 and V is TRBV6-1; TRBD2 agrees at 10 bases. The J segment lost 2 bases and the V segment lost 2 bases, leaving 9 bases of the junction unmatched. The CDR3 contains 18 residues. The germline gives CDR1 MNHNS, CDR2 SASEGT. The CDR3 here is CASSEIRTSGIPYNEQFF. The CDR3 DNA sequence: TGTGCCAGCAGTGAAATCCGGACTAGCGGAATACCCTACAATGAGCAGTTCTTC.

The chain couples TRBV10-1 to TRBJ1-4, with D unresolved. CDR3 length: 13 residues. Trimming pared 4 bases from V and 10 bases from J, leaving 13 bases between. CDR1 and CDR2 (germline): WNHNN, SYGVQD (reference sequence). CDR3 in DNA: TGCGCCAGCAGTGGGTCCCCCAGCGGAAAACTGTTTTTT. As protein: CASSGSPSGKLFF.

The V gene is TRBV7-2, the J gene TRBJ2-5, with unresolved D. This CDR3 region has 13 residues. Trimming stripped 5 bases from V and 2 bases from J, with 9 bases between. Germline V gene data show CDR1 as SGHTA and CDR2 as FQGNSA. CDR3 bases: TGTGCCAGCAGCCGCAGCAGGCAAGAGACCCAGTACTTC. This sequence encodes CASSRSRQETQYF. The full variable domain, with the rest looked up from reference TRBV7-2 and TRBJ2-5, is GAGVSQSPSNKVTEKGKDVELRCDPISGHTALYWYRQSLGQGLEFLIYFQGNSAPDKSGLPSDRFSAERTGGSVSTLTIQRTQQEDSAVYLCASSRSRQETQYFGPGTRLLVL.

V and J are TRBV11-2 and TRBJ1-2, with 7 positions matching TRBD1. In germline, CDR1 is SGHAT, CDR2 FQNNGV. Trimming cost V 4 bases and J 2 bases; bases outside gene matches: 4. The CDR3 runs 14 residues. This CDR3 is CASSSTGLNYGYTF. The DNA for the CDR3 is TGTGCCAGCAGCTCGACAGGGTTGAACTATGGCTACACCTTC.

The chain recombines TRBV12-5 with TRBJ2-7; 13 nucleotides agree with TRBD2. The germline V gene has CDR1 LGHNT and CDR2 FRNRAP. This CDR3 comprises 14 residues. The trim removed 9 bases at V and 2 bases at J, leaving 4 bases unmatched. The CDR3 sequence is CASAGTSGTYEQYF. The DNA for the CDR3 is TGTGCTAGCGCTGGGACTAGCGGGACCTACGAGCAGTACTTC.

In its sample, this clone was seen a few times. The gene calls are TRBV29-1 and TRBJ1-1, with D possibly matching TRBD1 (5 bases). Per germline, CDR1 SQVTM and CDR2 ANQGSEA. Trimming shortened V by 6 bases and J by 6 bases, and 26 bases separated the two germline ends. The CDR3 has 16 residues. This CDR3 reads CSVSRLDGGRRAEAFF. The CDR3 bases are TGCAGCGTGAGCCGACTCGACGGGGGTCGCCGGGCTGAAGCTTTCTTT.

The chain has TRBV6-5 and TRBJ2-1; TRBD2 aligns across 9 bases. V lost 2 bases, J lost 7 bases, and 6 bases stayed unmatched. The CDR3 is made up of 15 amino acids. Germline V gene data show CDR1 as MNHEY and CDR2 as SVGAGI. The CDR3 loop is CASSYGRGGLNEQFF. In nucleotides, the CDR3 is TGTGCCAGCAGTTACGGGCGGGGGGGCCTTAATGAGCAGTTCTTC.

This chain joins TRBV10-2 and TRBJ2-7; TRBD2 matches at 12 bases. The CDR3 is 15 residues long. Germline V lookup: CDR1 WSHSY, CDR2 SAAADI. Trimming took 6 bases from V and 5 from J; bases not matched to a gene: 8. The CDR3 spells CASSLSSGGAHEQYF. CDR3 in DNA: TGCGCCAGCAGCCTTTCTAGCGGGGGGGCCCACGAGCAGTACTTC.

As to this clone: Other DNA sequences in this specimen translate into the identical CDR3. Written as DNA, the CDR3 is TGTGCCAGCAGATCTTACAATGAGCAGTTCTTC. It codes for CASRSYNEQFF. The chain recombines TRBV6-1 with TRBJ2-1; unclear D gene. Per germline, CDR1 MNHNS and CDR2 SASEGT. This CDR3 is built from 11 residues. V was pared by 6 bases and J by 4 bases, with 4 bases between.

The chain carries TRBV7-4 and TRBJ1-4, with TRBD1 matching over 10 bases. Germline V CDR1 and CDR2: SGHVT, SQSDAQ. The V and J ends lost 3 bases and 4 bases, in that order; junction bases with no gene match: 8. CDR3 length: 17 amino acids. Here the CDR3 DNA reads TGTGCCAGCAGCTTGGCGGGACAGGGGTCGGGTAATGAAAAACTGTTTTTT. Translation gives CASSLAGQGSGNEKLFF.

The chain joins TRBV7-6 to TRBJ2-3; 7 bases agree with TRBD2. The CDR3 contains 15 residues. Germline CDR1 is SGHVS and CDR2 is FNYEAQ. Trimming removed 1 base from V and 10 bases from J; junction bases left unmatched: 11. Written as DNA, the CDR3 is TGTGCCAGCAGCTTAGATCCCGGGACTACTCAGTCGCAGTATTTT. Its protein product is CASSLDPGTTQSQYF.

The rearrangement joins TRBV28 to TRBJ1-2, with TRBD1 as a possible D gene (6 bases). Looked up from germline, CDR1 is MDHEN and CDR2 is SYDVKM. This CDR3 has 13 amino acids. V was cut by 6 bases and J by 6 bases, with 14 bases left in between. The CDR3 nucleotides are TGTGCCAGCAGCCGAGGGGGGTTCGATGGCTACACCTTC. This codes for CASSRGGFDGYTF.

In DNA form, the CDR3 reads TGTGCCAGCAGTCTTAGAGAAAAGGACTATGGCTACACCTTC. It encodes CASSLREKDYGYTF. J is TRBJ1-2 and V is TRBV7-6; D gene unclear. Germline assignment: CDR1 SGHVS and CDR2 FNYEAQ. The V end was cut by 6 bases, the J end by 3 bases, with 14 bases between. The CDR3 extends over 14 amino acids. The full variable domain, its missing parts supplied by reference TRBV7-6 and TRBJ1-2, is GAGVSQSPRYKVTKRGQDVALRCDPISGHVSLYWYRQALGQGPEFLTYFNYEAQQDKSGLPNDRFSAERPEGSISTLTIQRTEQRDSAMYRCASSLREKDYGYTFGSGTRLTVV.

The chain has TRBV15 and TRBJ2-5, with 10 bases aligning to TRBD2. Germline V gene sequence: CDR1 LNHNV, CDR2 YYDKDF (reference sequence). The J segment lost 1 base and the V segment lost 0 bases, leaving 5 bases of the junction unmatched. The CDR3 runs 17 residues. CDR3: CATSRDLLAGVQETQYF. CDR3 DNA: TGTGCCACCAGCAGAGATCTTCTAGCGGGGGTCCAAGAGACCCAGTACTTC.

The chain recombines TRBV6-1 with TRBJ1-2; possibly TRBD1 for D (6 bases). The CDR3 extends over 15 amino acids. Trimming shortened V by 7 bases and J by 3 bases, and 18 bases separated the two germline ends. The germline V gene has CDR1 MNHNS and CDR2 SASEGT. The CDR3 protein is CASTRGHSEDYGYTF. The CDR3 nucleotides read TGTGCCAGCACCAGGGGACACTCAGAGGACTATGGCTACACCTTC.

The chain joins TRBV7-3 to TRBJ2-1, with 9 bases fitting TRBD1. Germline V gene sequence: CDR1 SGHTA, CDR2 FQGTGA. After removal of 5 bases from V and 1 base from J, the junction contained 3 bases not matched to a gene. The CDR3 consists of 15 residues. The CDR3 DNA sequence: TGTGCCAGCAGCCGACAGGGGGGATCCTACAATGAGCAGTTCTTC. Translated, it gives CASSRQGGSYNEQFF.

This chain joins TRBV6-4 and TRBJ2-7; TRBD1 aligns across 10 bases. The junction had 4 bases not matched to a gene; V was cut back by 6 bases and J by 5 bases. The CDR3 runs to 13 residues. From germline, CDR1 is MRHNA and CDR2 SNTAGT. CDR3 sequence (DNA): TGTGCCAGCAGGGACAGGGGGGACCACGAGCAGTACTTC. Amino acids: CASRDRGDHEQYF.

This clone was seen a handful of times. The chain uses TRBV6-6 and TRBJ1-5, with a tentative D call TRBD1 (5 bases). This CDR3 region has 14 residues. V was pared by 7 bases and J by 7 bases, with 17 bases between. Germline CDR1 is MNHNY and CDR2 is SVGAGI (reference sequence). CDR3 DNA: TGTGCCAGCACCGAATCTGGGGGGAACCAGCCCCAGCATTTT. Translation: CASTESGGNQPQHF.

J is TRBJ2-3 and V is TRBV7-7; 11 nucleotides match TRBD2. The CDR3 length is 14 residues. The germline V gene encodes CDR1 SSHAT and CDR2 FNYEAQ (reference sequence). V dropped 5 bases and J dropped 5; count of bases not matched to a gene: 3. The CDR3 coding sequence is TGTGCCAGCAGCGTAGGACTAGCGGGAGATACGCAGTATTTT. Translated: CASSVGLAGDTQYF.